Described below is a single TCR beta chain sequence and its context. Its antigen is not identified. Described treatment: about 20 received Ad26.COV2.S at low or high dose, single or two shots; about 5 received placebo; per-sample allocation not given. Sample collection was performed on day 63 after the first vaccine or placebo injection. An Ad26 vector was used to express Wuhan-strain SARS-CoV-2 spike as the vaccine. The ends were cut back, 2 bases at V and 2 bases at J, with 22 bases in the middle. The CDR3 length is 19 residues. From germline, CDR1 is SNHLY and CDR2 FYNNEI. These data originate in a study of Ad26.COV2.S vaccination and SARS-CoV-2 variants. Across the study: Participants got Ad26.COV2.S intramuscularly, once or twice 56 days apart.

Study results and limitations: Spike-specific TCR breadth was greater in vaccine than placebo recipients. Placebo and vaccine recipients had non-spike TCR breadth that was similar.

Assay used: immunoSEQ multiplex PCR; TCRdb lists only in-frame clones, some missing. The data hold roughly 400,000 clones, with approximately 90% observed a single time. The specimen comprised peripheral blood, sampled in a trial of Ad26.COV2.S vaccine versus placebo. This TCR was recovered from a person aged 18-65 years who received the Ad26.COV2.S COVID-19 vaccine or a placebo. The chain recombines TRBV2 with TRBJ1-3; TRBD1 is a possible D gene (6 bases). CDR3 DNA sequence: TGTGCCAGCAGTGAACAGGGCGCAGGGGCCCTGTATACTGGAAACACCATATATTTT. Translating it yields CASSEQGAGALYTGNTIYF. Based on the CDR3 plus reference TRBV2 and TRBJ1-3, the full variable domain is EPEVTQTPSHQVTQMGQEVILRCVPISNHLYFYWYRQILGQKVEFLVSFYNNEISEKSEIFDDQFSVERPDGSNFTLKIRSTKLEDSAMYFCASSEQGAGALYTGNTIYFGEGSWLTVV.